These 20 T cell receptor beta chains were sequenced from one sample in a study of blood T cell repertoires in COVID-19. TCRdb keeps only in-frame clones here, not all; method: immunoSEQ multiplex PCR. The sample holds more than 90,000 clones, roughly three quarters seen once. The sample consisted of peripheral blood. The receptors were sampled from a woman at least 80 years old with acute or convalescent COVID-19.

V gene TRBV7-2 combines with J gene TRBJ2-7; 7 nucleotides agree with TRBD2. Trimming cost V 5 bases and J 3 bases; bases outside gene matches: 13. Germline V lookup: CDR1 SGHTA, CDR2 FQGNSA. The CDR3 extends over 16 amino acids. The CDR3 is CASSPRVASGNYEQYF. The CDR3 bases are TGTGCCAGCAGCCCTAGGGTAGCTAGCGGAAACTACGAGCAGTACTTC.

V and J are TRBV18 and TRBJ1-2; TRBD1 might be the D (5 bases). This CDR3 is 18 amino acids long. CDR1 and CDR2 from the germline V gene are KGHSH and LQKENI. The V end was cut by 3 bases, the J end by 2 bases, with 22 bases between. The DNA of the CDR3 is TGTGCCAGCTCACCCGGGGCGGGGAGGTCGTCGGCGAACTATGGCTACACCTTC. Its protein product is CASSPGAGRSSANYGYTF.

The chain is built from TRBV18 and TRBJ1-5, with TRBD1 identical over 10 bases. CDR1 is KGHSH and CDR2 is LQKENI in the germline V gene. J lost 5 bases, V lost 0 bases, and 16 bases had no gene match. The CDR3 sequence is 20 residues long. CDR3 amino acids: CASSPPVGGQGGRLDQPQHF. The CDR3 nucleotides are TGTGCCAGCTCACCACCTGTCGGCGGACAGGGGGGCCGTTTGGATCAGCCCCAGCATTTT.

This chain joins TRBV12-5 and TRBJ2-1; D gene unclear. Per germline, CDR1 LGHNT and CDR2 FRNRAP. Between the trimmed V and J ends, which lost 6 bases and 0 bases, there was a span of 12 bases. This CDR3 region has 15 residues. CDR3 coding DNA: TGTGCTAGTGGACTCACTCCGAGCTCCTACAATGAGCAGTTCTTC. The encoded protein is CASGLTPSSYNEQFF. Drawing the rest from reference TRBV12-5 and TRBJ2-1, the complete variable domain is DARVTQTPRHKVTEMGQEVTMRCQPILGHNTVFWYRQTMMQGLELLAYFRNRAPLDDSGMPKDRFSAEMPDATLATLKIQPSEPRDSAVYFCASGLTPSSYNEQFFGPGTRLTVL.

The rearrangement uses TRBV5-4 and TRBJ1-2; weak D call: TRBD1 (6 bases). The CDR3 length is 15 residues. Germline V CDR1 and CDR2: SGHNT, YYREEE (reference sequence). V lost 2 bases to trimming and J lost 4 bases, with 15 bases between them. The CDR3 loop reads CASSFPGHSSYGYTF. CDR3 sequence (DNA): TGTGCCAGCAGCTTTCCGGGACATTCCTCCTATGGCTACACCTTC.

This clone has more than one count but fewer than ten. This chain uses TRBV12-3 or TRBV12-4 with TRBJ1-1; tentatively, D is TRBD1 (5 bases). CDR3 length equals 13 residues. Trimming pared 5 bases from V and 5 bases from J, leaving 12 bases between. The CDR3 DNA is TGTGCCAGCAGTCCTCAGGGAGGAACTGAAGCTTTCTTT. Protein product: CASSPQGGTEAFF.

J is TRBJ1-5 and V is TRBV7-2, with D possibly being TRBD1 (6 bases). Germline V gene sequence: CDR1 SGHTA, CDR2 FQGNSA. Trimming shortened V by 4 bases and J by 10 bases, and 14 bases separated the two germline ends. The CDR3 length is 13 residues. CDR3 protein: CASSSGQSLPQHF. In DNA form, the CDR3 reads TGTGCCAGCAGCTCCGGACAGTCTTTACCCCAGCATTTT.

The rearrangement links TRBV5-1 to TRBJ1-1; 9 positions agree with TRBD1. Germline V CDR1 and CDR2: SGHRS, YFSETQ. V gave up 7 bases and J gave up 6 bases; unmatched junction bases: 10. CDR3 length: 14 amino acids. This CDR3 reads CASGRTGVTPEAFF. The CDR3 coding sequence is TGCGCCAGCGGCCGGACAGGGGTGACACCTGAAGCTTTCTTT. The whole variable domain, remainder taken from reference TRBV5-1 and TRBJ1-1, is KAGVTQTPRYLIKTRGQQVTLSCSPISGHRSVSWYQQTPGQGLQFLFEYFSETQRNKGNFPGRFSGRQFSNSRSEMNVSTLELGDSALYLCASGRTGVTPEAFFGQGTRLTVV.

The J gene is TRBJ2-5, the V gene TRBV28, with 9 positions matching TRBD1. With V trimmed by 4 bases and J by 5 bases, 8 bases remained unmatched. This CDR3 has 15 residues. CDR1 is MDHEN, CDR2 SYDVKM, per germline. This chain's CDR3 is CASSSGTGRRETQYF. The CDR3 region has the DNA TGTGCCAGCAGTTCCGGGACAGGGAGGCGGGAGACCCAGTACTTC.

The table lists this clone with a count of one. The V call is TRBV29-1, the J call TRBJ1-1; D remains unclear. CDR1 SQVTM and CDR2 ANQGSEA come from the germline V gene. Trimming took 4 bases from V and 1 from J, leaving 10 bases between them. This CDR3 has 13 residues. In DNA form, the CDR3 reads TGCAGCGTTGTGGTACAGCCGAACACTGAAGCTTTCTTT. Translating gives CSVVVQPNTEAFF.

The rearrangement uses TRBV5-1 and TRBJ1-4; TRBD1 matches 8 bases. This CDR3 has 16 amino acids. After removal of 1 base from V and 7 bases from J, the junction contained 9 bases not matched to a gene. Germline V gene sequence: CDR1 SGHRS, CDR2 YFSETQ. Written as DNA, the CDR3 is TGCGCCAGCAGCTTGAACACCGGGACAGGTTTTGAAAAACTGTTTTTT. It codes for CASSLNTGTGFEKLFF.

CDR3 DNA: TGTGCCAGCAGTTACCTCGCGCAGGGAAACTATGGCTACACCTTC. Translation: CASSYLAQGNYGYTF. This sequence joins TRBV6-5 and TRBJ1-2, with D possibly matching TRBD1 (5 bases). Trimming cost V 2 bases and J 2 bases, with 12 bases left between them. The germline V gene encodes CDR1 MNHEY and CDR2 SVGAGI. The CDR3 totals 15 residues.

CDR3 sequence reads: CAGGQGYEQYF. CDR3 DNA sequence: TGTGCCGGGGGACAGGGGTACGAGCAGTACTTC. This sequence joins TRBV30 and TRBJ2-7; 10 bases are shared with TRBD1. CDR3 length equals 11 residues. With V trimmed by 8 bases and J by 4 bases, 2 bases remained unmatched. Germline V CDR1 and CDR2: GTSNPN, SVGIG (reference sequence).

The J gene is TRBJ2-2, the V gene TRBV9; D perhaps matches TRBD2 (5 bases). The length of the CDR3 is 16 residues. From germline, CDR1 is SGDLS and CDR2 YYNGEE. Trimming took 0 bases from V and 4 from J, leaving 13 bases between them. The CDR3 region has the DNA TGTGCCAGCAGCGTAGGGGCAGCCCGGGGCACCGGGGAGCTGTTTTTT. Its translation is CASSVGAARGTGELFF.

A single count supports this clone. This chain uses TRBV6-5 with TRBJ2-1; 8 bases align to TRBD2. This CDR3 region has 15 residues. J lost 5 bases, V lost 6 bases, and 9 bases had no gene match. Germline V gene lookup returns CDR1 MNHEY and CDR2 SVGAGI. The CDR3 loop is CASRRGGGTHNEQFF. For the CDR3, the DNA is TGTGCCAGCAGGAGGGGCGGGGGGACTCACAATGAGCAGTTCTTC.

The chain joins TRBV7-2 to TRBJ1-1; possible D gene TRBD1, 5 bases. The V end lost 5 bases, the J end lost 4 bases, and 11 bases lay between the germline ends. This CDR3 region has 13 residues. CDR1 and CDR2 (germline): SGHTA, FQGNSA. CDR3 sequence: CASSAHGGTEAFF. The CDR3 nucleotides read TGTGCCAGCAGCGCACACGGGGGCACTGAAGCTTTCTTT.

This clone is medium-sized in the sample. The rearrangement links TRBV5-5 to TRBJ1-3, with 7 bases identical to TRBD1. This CDR3 spans 16 amino acids. V shed 4 bases, J shed 0 bases, and the junction held 7 bases outside the gene matches. CDR1 is SGHKS and CDR2 is YYEKEE in the germline V gene (reference sequence). The CDR3 DNA reads TGTGCCAGCAGCCCCCGACAGGGCGTCTCTGGAAACACCATATATTTT. Translated, it gives CASSPRQGVSGNTIYF.

The chain has TRBV27 and TRBJ1-1; D is unresolved. The V and J ends lost 1 base and 1 base respectively, with 7 bases between them. The CDR3 contains 14 residues. Germline CDR1 is MNHEY and CDR2 is SMNVEV (reference sequence). The CDR3 region has the DNA TGTGCCAGCAGTTTATACAGCCCGAACACTGAAGCTTTCTTT. This codes for CASSLYSPNTEAFF.

The chain has TRBV12-3 or TRBV12-4 and TRBJ1-2; TRBD1 agrees at 7 bases. V shed 2 bases and J 7 bases; nucleotides not matched to a gene: 1. The CDR3 spans 12 residues. Here the CDR3 DNA reads TGTGCCAGCAGTTTACAGGGGGTTGGCTACACCTTC. As protein: CASSLQGVGYTF.

This sequence joins TRBV2 and TRBJ2-5; 7 bases agree with TRBD2. With V trimmed by 7 bases and J by 7 bases, 6 bases remained unmatched. This CDR3 region has 12 residues. From germline, CDR1 is SNHLY and CDR2 FYNNEI. CDR3 sequence (DNA): TGTGCCAGCACCACTAGCGTGGGGACCCAGTACTTC. It translates to CASTTSVGTQYF.